This T cell receptor (beta chain) comes out of a study of cytomegalovirus exposure and HLA in healthy donors. In the case of this clone: Its cognate antigen is unknown.

Germline loops: CDR1 LGHNA, CDR2 YNFKEQ. J lost 5 bases, V lost 2 bases, and 8 bases had no gene match. CDR3 length equals 15 residues. PCR amplification relied on 60 Vbeta primers (plus 13 Jbeta primers). TCRdb keeps only in-frame clones here, not all; method: immunoSEQ multiplex PCR. Its table records about 130,000 clones. Overall study findings and caveats: The authors later found TCR association rates varying by HLA locus, with DRB1 most and HLA-C fewest. Most CMV-associated TCR beta chains appeared HLA-restricted in a later analysis.

This receptor was identified in a woman in her thirties or forties in good health and CMV-seropositive. The chain uses TRBV4-2 and TRBJ2-7; TRBD1 matches at 8 bases. Sequencing was carried out using PBMCs. CDR3 sequence reads: CASSQPVTGADEQYF. The CDR3 DNA reads as TGTGCCAGCAGCCAACCCGTGACAGGGGCCGACGAGCAGTACTTC.